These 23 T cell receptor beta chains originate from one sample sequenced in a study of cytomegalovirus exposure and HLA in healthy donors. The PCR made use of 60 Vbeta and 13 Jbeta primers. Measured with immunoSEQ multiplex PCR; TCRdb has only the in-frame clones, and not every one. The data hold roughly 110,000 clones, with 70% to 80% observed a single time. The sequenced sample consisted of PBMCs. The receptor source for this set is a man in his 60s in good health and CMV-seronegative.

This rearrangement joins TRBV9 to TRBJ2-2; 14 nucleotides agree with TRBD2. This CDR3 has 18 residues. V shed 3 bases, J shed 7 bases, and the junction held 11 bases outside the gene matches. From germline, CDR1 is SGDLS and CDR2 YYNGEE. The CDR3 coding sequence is TGTGCCAGCAGCGCACTACTGACTAGCGGGGGGGCCGGCGGGGAGCTGTTTTTT. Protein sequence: CASSALLTSGGAGGELFF.

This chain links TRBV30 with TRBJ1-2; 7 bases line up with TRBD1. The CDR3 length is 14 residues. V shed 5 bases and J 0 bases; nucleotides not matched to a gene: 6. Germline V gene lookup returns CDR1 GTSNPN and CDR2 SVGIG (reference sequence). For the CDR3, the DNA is TGTGCCTGGGGGGGGACAGCTTCTAACTATGGCTACACCTTC. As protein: CAWGGTASNYGYTF.

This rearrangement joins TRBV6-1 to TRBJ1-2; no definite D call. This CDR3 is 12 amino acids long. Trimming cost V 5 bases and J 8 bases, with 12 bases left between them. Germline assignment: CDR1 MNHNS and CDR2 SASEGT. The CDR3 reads CASSTGIWGYTF. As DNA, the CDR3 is TGTGCCAGCAGTACCGGGATCTGGGGCTACACCTTC.

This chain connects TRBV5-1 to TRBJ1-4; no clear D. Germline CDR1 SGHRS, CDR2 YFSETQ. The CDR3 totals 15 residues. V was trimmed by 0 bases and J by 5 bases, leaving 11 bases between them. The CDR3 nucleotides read TGCGCCAGCAGCTTGGACGGCGGGAGAAATGAAAAACTGTTTTTT. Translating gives CASSLDGGRNEKLFF.

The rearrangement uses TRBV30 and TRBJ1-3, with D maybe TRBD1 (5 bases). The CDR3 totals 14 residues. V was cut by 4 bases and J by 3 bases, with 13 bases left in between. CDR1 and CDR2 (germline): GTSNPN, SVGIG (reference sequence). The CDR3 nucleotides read TGTGCCTGGATTATCGCAGGGCGTGGAAACACCATATATTTT. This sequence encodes CAWIIAGRGNTIYF.

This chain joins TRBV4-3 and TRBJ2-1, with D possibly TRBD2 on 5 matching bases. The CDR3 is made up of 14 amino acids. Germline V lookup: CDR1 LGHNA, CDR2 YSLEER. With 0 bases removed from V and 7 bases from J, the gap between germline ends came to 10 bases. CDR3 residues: CASSQDPTRNEQFF. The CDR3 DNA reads TGCGCCAGCAGCCAAGATCCCACTAGAAATGAGCAGTTCTTC.

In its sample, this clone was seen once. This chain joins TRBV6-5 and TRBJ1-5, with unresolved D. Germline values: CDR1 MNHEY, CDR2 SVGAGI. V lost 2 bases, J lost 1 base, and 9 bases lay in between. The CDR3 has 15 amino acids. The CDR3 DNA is TGTGCCAGCAGTTACAGAGCGGACAGCAATCAGCCCCAGCATTTT. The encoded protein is CASSYRADSNQPQHF.

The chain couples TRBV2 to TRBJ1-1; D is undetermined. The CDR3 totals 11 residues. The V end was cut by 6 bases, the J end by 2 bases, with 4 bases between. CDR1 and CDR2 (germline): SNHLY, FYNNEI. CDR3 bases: TGTGCCAGCAGAACAAACACTGAAGCTTTCTTT. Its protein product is CASRTNTEAFF. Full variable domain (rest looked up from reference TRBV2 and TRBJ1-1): EPEVTQTPSHQVTQMGQEVILRCVPISNHLYFYWYRQILGQKVEFLVSFYNNEISEKSEIFDDQFSVERPDGSNFTLKIRSTKLEDSAMYFCASRTNTEAFFGQGTRLTVV.

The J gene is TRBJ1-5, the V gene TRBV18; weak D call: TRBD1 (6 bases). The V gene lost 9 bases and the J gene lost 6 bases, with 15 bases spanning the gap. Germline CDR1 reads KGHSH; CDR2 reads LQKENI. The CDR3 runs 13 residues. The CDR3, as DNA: TGTGCCAGTCAACAGGGAGTGGGTCAGCCCCAGCATTTT. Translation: CASQQGVGQPQHF.

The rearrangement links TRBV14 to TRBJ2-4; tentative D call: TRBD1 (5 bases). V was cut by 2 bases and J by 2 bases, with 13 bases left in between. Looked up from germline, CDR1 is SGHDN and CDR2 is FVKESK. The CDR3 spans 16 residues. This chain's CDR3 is CASSQLGLATKNIQYF. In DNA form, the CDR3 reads TGTGCCAGCAGCCAATTGGGGCTGGCTACCAAAAACATTCAGTACTTC.

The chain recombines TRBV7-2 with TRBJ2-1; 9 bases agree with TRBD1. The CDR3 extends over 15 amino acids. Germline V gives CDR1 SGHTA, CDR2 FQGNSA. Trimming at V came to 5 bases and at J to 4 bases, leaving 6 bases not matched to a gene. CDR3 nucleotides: TGTGCCAGCAGCCAACAGGGGGCTATTTACAATGAGCAGTTCTTC. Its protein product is CASSQQGAIYNEQFF.

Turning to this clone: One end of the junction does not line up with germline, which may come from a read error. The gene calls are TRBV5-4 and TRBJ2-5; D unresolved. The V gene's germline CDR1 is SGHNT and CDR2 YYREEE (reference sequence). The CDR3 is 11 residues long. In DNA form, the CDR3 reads TGTGCCAGCAGTTTGGGCACTACCCAGTACTTC. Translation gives CASSLGTTQYF.

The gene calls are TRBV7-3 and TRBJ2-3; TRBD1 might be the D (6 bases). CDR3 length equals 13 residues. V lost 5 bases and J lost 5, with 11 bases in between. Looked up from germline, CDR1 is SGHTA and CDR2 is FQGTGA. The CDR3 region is CASSLYREDTQYF. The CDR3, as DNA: TGTGCCAGCAGCCTATACAGGGAAGATACGCAGTATTTT.

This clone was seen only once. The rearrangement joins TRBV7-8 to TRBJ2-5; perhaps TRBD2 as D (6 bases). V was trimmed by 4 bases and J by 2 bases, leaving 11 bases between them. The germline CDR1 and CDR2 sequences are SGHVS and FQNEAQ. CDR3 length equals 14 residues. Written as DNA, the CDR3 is TGTGCCAGCAGCTGGGGACTGGCTCAAGAGACCCAGTACTTC. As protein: CASSWGLAQETQYF. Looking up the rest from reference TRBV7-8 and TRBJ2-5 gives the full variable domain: GAGVSQSPRYKVAKRGQDVALRCDPISGHVSLFWYQQALGQGPEFLTYFQNEAQLDKSGLPSDRFFAERPEGSVSTLKIQRTQQEDSAVYLCASSWGLAQETQYFGPGTRLLVL.

The CDR3 region is CASKPEGSGANVLTF. DNA of the CDR3: TGTGCCAGCAAACCGGAGGGCTCTGGGGCCAACGTCCTGACTTTC. V usage is TRBV6-5 and J usage is TRBJ2-6; TRBD2 is a possible D gene (6 bases). Per the germline V gene, CDR1 is MNHEY and CDR2 is SVGAGI. Trimming stripped 7 bases from V and 0 bases from J, with 10 bases between. The CDR3 is 15 amino acids.

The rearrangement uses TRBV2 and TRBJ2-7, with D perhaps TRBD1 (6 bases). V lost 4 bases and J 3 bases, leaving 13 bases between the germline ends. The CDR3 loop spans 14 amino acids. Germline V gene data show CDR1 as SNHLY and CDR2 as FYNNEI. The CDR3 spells CASSVATGGYEQYF. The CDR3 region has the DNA TGTGCCAGCAGTGTCGCGACAGGCGGCTACGAGCAGTACTTC.

CDR3 residues: CASSPQNQINYGYTF. The CDR3 DNA sequence: TGTGCCAGCAGCCCCCAGAACCAAATTAACTATGGCTACACCTTC. V and J are TRBV7-2 and TRBJ1-2; D remains unclear. Germline CDR1 is SGHTA and CDR2 is FQGNSA. The CDR3 sequence is 15 residues long. V gave up 5 bases and J gave up 1 base, with 14 bases separating them.

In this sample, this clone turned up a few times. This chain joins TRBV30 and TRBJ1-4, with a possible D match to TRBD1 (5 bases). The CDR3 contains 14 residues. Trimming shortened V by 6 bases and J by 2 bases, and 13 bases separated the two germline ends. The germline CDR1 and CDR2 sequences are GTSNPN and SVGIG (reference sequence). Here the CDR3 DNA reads TGTGCCTGCCGCCAGACAGCTACTAATGAAAAACTGTTTTTT. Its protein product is CACRQTATNEKLFF.

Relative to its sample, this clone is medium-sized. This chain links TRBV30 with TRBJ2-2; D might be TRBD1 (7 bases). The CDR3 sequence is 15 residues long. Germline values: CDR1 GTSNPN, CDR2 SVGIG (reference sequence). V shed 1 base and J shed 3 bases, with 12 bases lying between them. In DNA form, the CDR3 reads TGTGCCTGGAGTGGGCAGGGGGAGGACACCGGGGAGCTGTTTTTT. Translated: CAWSGQGEDTGELFF.

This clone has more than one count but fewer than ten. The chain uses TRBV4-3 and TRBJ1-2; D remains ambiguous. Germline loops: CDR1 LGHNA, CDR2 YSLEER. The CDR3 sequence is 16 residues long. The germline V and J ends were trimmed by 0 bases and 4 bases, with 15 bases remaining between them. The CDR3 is CASSQEWHEGGYGYTF. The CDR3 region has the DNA TGCGCCAGCAGCCAAGAATGGCATGAGGGAGGCTATGGCTACACCTTC.

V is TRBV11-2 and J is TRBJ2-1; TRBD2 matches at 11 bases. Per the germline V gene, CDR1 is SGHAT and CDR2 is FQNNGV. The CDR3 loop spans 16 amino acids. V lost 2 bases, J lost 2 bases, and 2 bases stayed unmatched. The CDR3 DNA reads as TGTGCCAGCAGCTTACTAGCGGGGGGTACCTACAATGAGCAGTTCTTC. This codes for CASSLLAGGTYNEQFF.

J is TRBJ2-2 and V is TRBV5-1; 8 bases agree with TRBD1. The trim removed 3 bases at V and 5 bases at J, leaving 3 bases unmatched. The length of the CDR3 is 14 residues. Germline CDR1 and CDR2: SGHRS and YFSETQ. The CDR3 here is CASSSTGVTGELFF. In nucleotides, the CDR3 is TGCGCCAGCAGCTCGACAGGGGTGACCGGGGAGCTGTTTTTT.

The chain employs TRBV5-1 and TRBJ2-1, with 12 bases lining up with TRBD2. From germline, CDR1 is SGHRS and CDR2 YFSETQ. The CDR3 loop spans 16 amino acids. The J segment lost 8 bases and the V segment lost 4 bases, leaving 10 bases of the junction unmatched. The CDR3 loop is CASSIASGGAPHEQFF. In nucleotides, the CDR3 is TGCGCCAGCAGCATAGCTAGCGGGGGGGCTCCACATGAGCAGTTCTTC.